A selection of T cell receptor beta chains follows, all from one sample in a study of regulatory T cells in long-lasting Graves disease. TCRdb independently ran MiXCR on the multiplex PCR reads; one entry per CDR3 protein. This table has approximately 470,000 distinct CDR3 sequences, under 20% appearing once. This sample was shared with a second study, whose subject was T cells in Graves' hyperthyroidism and ophthalmopathy.

The material sequenced was peripheral blood mononuclear cells (PBMCs), taken at new diagnosis, from a patient treated with antithyroid drugs. The receptors here all came from a man in his forties with Graves disease. CDR3s include the opening cysteine and the closing phenylalanine or tryptophan. Each record gives: clone size, D gene, V gene, J gene, CDR3 protein, CDR3 DNA. D genes are given only for firm matches. Size tells how often a clone was seen (once, few, many) or the class of an expanded clone, and some rows leave it out.

.	TRBD2	TRBV5-1	TRBJ2-4	CASSSTGTSGRGIQYF	TGCGCCAGCAGCTCGACCGGGACTAGCGGGAGGGGGATTCAGTACTTC
few	.	TRBV10-3	TRBJ2-3	CAISLTGTSTDTQYF	TGTGCCATCAGTCTTACCGGGACGAGCACAGATACGCAGTATTTT
many	.	TRBV6-2/TRBV6-3	TRBJ2-1	CASTPAGAYNEQFF	TGTGCCAGCACCCCAGCCGGCGCCTACAATGAGCAGTTCTTC
.	.	TRBV4-1	TRBJ1-1	CASSRAAVGSQNTEAFF	TGCGCCAGCAGCCGGGCGGCGGTCGGGAGTCAAAACACTGAAGCTTTCTTT
many	.	TRBV5-6	TRBJ2-7	CASSPWDFPFDEQYF	TGTGCCAGCAGCCCCTGGGACTTCCCCTTCGACGAGCAGTACTTC
.	TRBD2	TRBV6-1	TRBJ2-1	CASSRIAGTSGRSSYNEQFF	TGTGCCAGCAGTCGAATCGCCGGGACTAGCGGGAGGTCCTCCTACAATGAGCAGTTCTTC
many	TRBD1	TRBV28	TRBJ1-5	CASSAGTGYQPQHF	TGTGCCAGCAGCGCCGGGACAGGGTATCAGCCCCAGCATTTT
.	.	TRBV29-1	TRBJ1-2	CSVYATGNTNYGYTF	TGCAGCGTTTATGCCACAGGCAATACTAACTATGGCTACACCTTC
.	.	TRBV9	TRBJ2-2	CASSLLGGGLSTGELFF	TGTGCCAGCAGCCTCCTTGGTGGGGGGCTAAGCACCGGGGAGCTGTTTTTT
few	.	TRBV4-1	TRBJ2-1	CASSQAQHYNEQFF	TGCGCCAGCAGCCAAGCCCAACATTACAATGAGCAGTTCTTC
many	.	TRBV27	TRBJ1-2	CASSRVSGYGYTF	TGTGCCAGTTCCAGGGTCTCGGGCTATGGCTACACCTTC
many	TRBD2	TRBV2	TRBJ2-1	CASRISELAGYNEQFF	TGTGCCAGCAGAATATCCGAACTAGCGGGGTACAATGAGCAGTTCTTC